Each of the 6 T cell receptor beta chains below was sequenced from the same sample in a study of cytomegalovirus exposure and HLA in healthy donors (dated by TCRdb to about 2017). Library construction relied on the immunoSEQ multiplex PCR assay. For the multiplex PCR, a mixture combining 60 forward primers for TCR Vbeta segments and 13 reverse primers for TCR Jbeta segments was used. Held by TCRdb, this immuneACCESS table contains in-frame sequences only and omits some clones. Under half of the omission traces to an unresolved V gene where checked; the cause of the rest is unknown. Here the sample has roughly 200,000 clones; around 83% occur a single time. The leading ten clones occupy about 1.6% of the sample. The sample consisted of PBMCs. The receptor source for this set is a man aged 50-59 years in good health and CMV-seronegative.

CDR3 nucleotides: TGTGCCAGCAGCCCCGGGTGGGTCGGGAGGAGTACGGAGACCCAGTACTTC. Protein product: CASSPGWVGRSTETQYF. This chain joins TRBV11-2 and TRBJ2-5; 7 positions agree with TRBD2. Trimming took 5 bases from V and 5 from J; bases not matched to a gene: 17. CDR1 SGHAT and CDR2 FQNNGV come from the germline V gene. This CDR3 spans 17 amino acids.

The gene calls are TRBV9 and TRBJ2-2; 8 nucleotides align to TRBD1. V lost 2 bases, J lost 2 bases, and 5 bases stayed unmatched. CDR3 length: 16 residues. CDR1 and CDR2 (germline): SGDLS, YYNGEE. This CDR3 is CASSVRDRINTGELFF. In DNA form, the CDR3 reads TGTGCCAGCAGCGTCCGGGACAGGATTAACACCGGGGAGCTGTTTTTT.

V and J are TRBV7-2 and TRBJ1-2; TRBD1 matches at 7 bases. Trimming at V came to 5 bases and at J to 4 bases, leaving 13 bases not matched to a gene. CDR3 length: 16 residues. CDR1 and CDR2 from the germline V gene are SGHTA and FQGNSA. The DNA of the CDR3 is TGTGCCAGCAGCAAAGACCGGGACAGCTACTCCTATGGCTACACCTTC. Protein product: CASSKDRDSYSYGYTF.

This clone was found once. The chain uses TRBV19 and TRBJ2-7; the D gene is possibly TRBD2 (5 bases). CDR1 and CDR2 from the germline V gene are LNHDA and SQIVND (reference sequence). Trimming removed 1 base at V and 0 bases at J, with 10 bases between. This CDR3 contains 15 residues. The CDR3 DNA reads as TGTGCCAGTAGTATAGCCCCAGCGGACTCCTACGAGCAGTACTTC. Translating gives CASSIAPADSYEQYF.

The chain is built from TRBV18 and TRBJ1-2; D may be TRBD1 (6 bases). Trimming removed 3 bases at V and 8 bases at J, with 10 bases between. Germline CDR1 and CDR2: KGHSH and LQKENI. The CDR3 loop spans 12 amino acids. The CDR3 nucleotides read TGTGCCAGCTCACCGGACAGTCGGGGCTACACCTTC. As protein: CASSPDSRGYTF.

V gene TRBV6-5 combines with J gene TRBJ2-3; tentative D call: TRBD2 (6 bases). V was pared by 2 bases and J by 1 base, with 10 bases between. The length of the CDR3 is 15 residues. Germline V gene sequence: CDR1 MNHEY, CDR2 SVGAGI. CDR3 loop: CASSYGGTRTDTQYF. CDR3 DNA: TGTGCCAGCAGTTACGGGGGGACGCGCACAGATACGCAGTATTTT.